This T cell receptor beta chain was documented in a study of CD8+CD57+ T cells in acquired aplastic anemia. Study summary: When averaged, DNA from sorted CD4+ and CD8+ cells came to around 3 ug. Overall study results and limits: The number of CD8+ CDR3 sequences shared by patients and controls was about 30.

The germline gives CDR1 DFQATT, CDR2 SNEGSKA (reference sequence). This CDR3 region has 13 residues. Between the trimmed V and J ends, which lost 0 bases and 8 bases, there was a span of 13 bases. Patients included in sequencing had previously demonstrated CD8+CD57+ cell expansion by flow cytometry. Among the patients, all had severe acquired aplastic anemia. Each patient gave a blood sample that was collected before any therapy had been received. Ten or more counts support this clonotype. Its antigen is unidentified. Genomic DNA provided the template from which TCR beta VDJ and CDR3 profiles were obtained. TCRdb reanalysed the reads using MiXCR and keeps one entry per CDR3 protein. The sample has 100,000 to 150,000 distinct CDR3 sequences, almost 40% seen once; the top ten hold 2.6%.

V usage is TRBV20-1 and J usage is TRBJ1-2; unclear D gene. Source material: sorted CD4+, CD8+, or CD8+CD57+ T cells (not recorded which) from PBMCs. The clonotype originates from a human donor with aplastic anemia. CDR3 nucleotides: TGCAGTGCTAGAGATGCTGGGTTACGGGGCTACACCTTC. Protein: CSARDAGLRGYTF.